The entry that follows covers one T cell receptor beta chain sequence. The germline V and J ends were trimmed by 3 bases and 2 bases, with 8 bases remaining between them. Per germline, CDR1 SGHKS and CDR2 YYEKEE (reference sequence). The CDR3 has 14 amino acids. These data come from a study of technical replicates of blood from several donors. TCRdb keeps only in-frame clones here, not all; method: immunoSEQ multiplex PCR. The table lists tens of thousands of clones, roughly 95% of them singletons, with roughly 0.4% in the top ten. The chain joins TRBV5-5 to TRBJ1-4; D uncertain. Sequenced sample: T cells isolated from PBMCs. This receptor was taken from a human donor in good health. The CDR3 coding sequence is TGTGCCAGCAGCTACGGGAATACTAATGAAAAACTGTTTTTT. Translation: CASSYGNTNEKLFF. Supplemented by reference TRBV5-5 and TRBJ1-4, the full variable domain reads DAGVTQSPTHLIKTRGQQVTLRCSPISGHKSVSWYQQVLGQGPQFIFQYYEKEERGRGNFPDRFSARQFPNYSSELNVNALLLGDSALYLCASSYGNTNEKLFFGSGTQLSVL.